This entry is about one TCR beta chain. The CDR3 is 16 amino acids. Trimming cost V 5 bases and J 7 bases, with 23 bases left between them. One entry per CDR3 protein results from TCRdb running MiXCR on the 5' RACE reads. The profile shows approximately 100,000 distinct CDR3 sequences, around 10% of them singletons. These data originate in a study of T-cell memory formation after mild COVID-19. V usage is TRBV12-3 or TRBV12-4 and J usage is TRBJ1-1, with a tentative D call TRBD1 (6 bases). The sample consisted of PBMCs or a T cell subset sorted from them (not recorded which). This clonotype was sampled from a man aged 18 to 29 who had mild COVID-19 (a few samples of this study predate the infection). Cell type and time point are not known. The CDR3 nucleotides read TGTGCCAGCAGTCCCCCGCGGGGGGCGCAAGCGTATGAAGCTTTCTTT. It encodes CASSPPRGAQAYEAFF.